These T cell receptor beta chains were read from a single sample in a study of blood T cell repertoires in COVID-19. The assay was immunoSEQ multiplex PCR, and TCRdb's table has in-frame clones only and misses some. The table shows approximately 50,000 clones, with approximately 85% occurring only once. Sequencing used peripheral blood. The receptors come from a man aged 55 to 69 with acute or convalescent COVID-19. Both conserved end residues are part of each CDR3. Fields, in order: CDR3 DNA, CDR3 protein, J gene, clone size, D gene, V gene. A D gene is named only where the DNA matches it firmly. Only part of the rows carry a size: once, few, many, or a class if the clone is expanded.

DNA: TGTGCCAGCATCCGGCACTCTGACAGTGAAGCTTTCTTT
CDR3: CASIRHSDSEAFF
J: TRBJ1-1
size: .
D: .
V: TRBV3-1/TRBV3-2

DNA: TGTGCCATCAGTGTTGTGAGCTCACGATACAATGAGCAGTTCTTC
CDR3: CAISVVSSRYNEQFF
J: TRBJ2-1
size: .
D: .
V: TRBV10-3

DNA: TGTGCCAGCAGACGAGACGGGACAGGGTTAAATCAGCCCCAGCATTTT
CDR3: CASRRDGTGLNQPQHF
J: TRBJ1-5
size: .
D: TRBD1
V: TRBV28

DNA: TGTGCCAGCACCTACCTGGGGGCTGATACGCAGTATTTT
CDR3: CASTYLGADTQYF
J: TRBJ2-3
size: .
D: .
V: TRBV12-3/TRBV12-4

DNA: TGTGCCAGCAGCTTATACGCGGGAGCAACAGATACGCAGTATTTT
CDR3: CASSLYAGATDTQYF
J: TRBJ2-3
size: .
D: TRBD2
V: TRBV7-9

DNA: TGTGCCACCAGCAGAGGGACTAGCGGGAGGAGGGTTGGCAATGAGCAGTTCTTC
CDR3: CATSRGTSGRRVGNEQFF
J: TRBJ2-1
size: few
D: TRBD2
V: TRBV15

DNA: TGTGCCTGGATTCACAAAGGGGCGGCCCCTGGGGTAAATCAGCCCCAGCATTTT
CDR3: CAWIHKGAAPGVNQPQHF
J: TRBJ1-5
size: .
D: .
V: TRBV30

DNA: TGTGCCACTTGGACCATATCCGAGGGTGGCTATGGCTACACCTTC
CDR3: CATWTISEGGYGYTF
J: TRBJ1-2
size: .
D: .
V: TRBV10-3

DNA: TGTGCCATCAGTGAGTCGATTGCTAGCGGGAGTTCGAACCAAGAGACCCAGTACTTC
CDR3: CAISESIASGSSNQETQYF
J: TRBJ2-5
size: .
D: TRBD2
V: TRBV10-3

DNA: TGTGCCAAATGCCTCCCCGGCGGGAGGATGGGAGATACGCAGTATTTT
CDR3: CAKCLPGGRMGDTQYF
J: TRBJ2-3
size: .
D: TRBD2
V: TRBV6-4

DNA: TGCGCCAGCAGCCTAGACAGTACCCAGCCCCAGCATTTT
CDR3: CASSLDSTQPQHF
J: TRBJ1-5
size: .
D: .
V: TRBV5-1

DNA: TGTGCCAGCAGCCAATCCGGAGGTACGCAGTATTTT
CDR3: CASSQSGGTQYF
J: TRBJ2-3
size: .
D: .
V: TRBV3-1/TRBV3-2

DNA: TGCGCCAGCAGCTTTGGACTAGCGGGAGGATCGGAGTTCTTC
CDR3: CASSFGLAGGSEFF
J: TRBJ2-1
size: .
D: TRBD2
V: TRBV5-1

DNA: TGTGCCAGCAGCTTGTCAGGGCCCGATACGCAGTATTTT
CDR3: CASSLSGPDTQYF
J: TRBJ2-3
size: few
D: .
V: TRBV5-4

DNA: TGTGCCAGCAGCTTGGAAGGGGTGCCCTGGGGCGGCTACACCTTC
CDR3: CASSLEGVPWGGYTF
J: TRBJ1-2
size: .
D: .
V: TRBV5-5

DNA: TGCAGCTTTAGCCCTTCCCATGGGTACGAGCAGTACTTC
CDR3: CSFSPSHGYEQYF
J: TRBJ2-7
size: .
D: .
V: TRBV29-1

DNA: TGCGCCAGCGCCAACCAGGGGTCCTACGAGCAGTACTTC
CDR3: CASANQGSYEQYF
J: TRBJ2-7
size: .
D: .
V: TRBV5-1

DNA: TGTGCCAGCGCGGGACAGAAGTTCAATCAGCCCCAGCATTTT
CDR3: CASAGQKFNQPQHF
J: TRBJ1-5
size: few
D: TRBD1
V: TRBV28

DNA: TGTGCCAGCAGTACCGGACAGGGCAACGGGGAGCTGTTTTTT
CDR3: CASSTGQGNGELFF
J: TRBJ2-2
size: .
D: TRBD1
V: TRBV6-4

DNA: TGTGCCAGCAGCTTAGGAGGGCATAATTCACCCCTCCACTTT
CDR3: CASSLGGHNSPLHF
J: TRBJ1-6
size: .
D: .
V: TRBV11-2

DNA: TGTGCCAGCAGCGGCGGGACAGGGGTTAAACTGTTTTTT
CDR3: CASSGGTGVKLFF
J: TRBJ1-4
size: once
D: TRBD1
V: TRBV12-3/TRBV12-4

DNA: TGCGCCAGCAGCCCCGTAGGTGGGACAGGTGCCCGCAATAACTATGGCTACACCTTC
CDR3: CASSPVGGTGARNNYGYTF
J: TRBJ1-2
size: .
D: TRBD1
V: TRBV5-1

DNA: TGTGCCAGCAGTTACCCGACGCGGGAAGTAAGCTTC
CDR3: CASSYPTREVSF
J: TRBJ2-7
size: .
D: .
V: TRBV6-6

DNA: TGTGCCAGCAGTTTTTCCGGGACAGGGGTGAGGGAGACCCAGTACTTC
CDR3: CASSFSGTGVRETQYF
J: TRBJ2-5
size: .
D: TRBD1
V: TRBV27

DNA: TGTGCCATCAGTGATTGGGGGGGACTAGCGGAGGGGAATGAGCAGTTCTTC
CDR3: CAISDWGGLAEGNEQFF
J: TRBJ2-1
size: .
D: TRBD2
V: TRBV10-3

DNA: TGTGCCAGCAGCCCGAAGGGGTATCGGACTGAAGCTTTCTTT
CDR3: CASSPKGYRTEAFF
J: TRBJ1-1
size: .
D: .
V: TRBV3-1/TRBV3-2

DNA: TGTGCCAGCGGTGACCCTGCGGGAGACACAGATACGCAGTATTTT
CDR3: CASGDPAGDTDTQYF
J: TRBJ2-3
size: once
D: TRBD2
V: TRBV6-1

DNA: TGTGCCAGCAGCTTTACAGGGGATTCACCCCTCCACTTT
CDR3: CASSFTGDSPLHF
J: TRBJ1-6
size: .
D: TRBD1
V: TRBV7-9

DNA: TGTGCCAGCAGCAAAGAGGGGGATGGGGCCAACGTCCTGACTTTC
CDR3: CASSKEGDGANVLTF
J: TRBJ2-6
size: .
D: .
V: TRBV21-1

DNA: TGCGCCAGCAGCTTGGTTAGGACTAGCGAGTCGGATGAGCAGTTCTTC
CDR3: CASSLVRTSESDEQFF
J: TRBJ2-1
size: .
D: TRBD2
V: TRBV5-1

DNA: TGTGCCTGGAGAGTACAGAACACCGGGGAGCTGTTTTTT
CDR3: CAWRVQNTGELFF
J: TRBJ2-2
size: few
D: .
V: TRBV30

DNA: TGTGCCAGCAGCACCCGGACTAGCCGCACCGGGGAGCTGTTTTTT
CDR3: CASSTRTSRTGELFF
J: TRBJ2-2
size: .
D: TRBD2
V: TRBV9

DNA: TGTGCCAGTAGTATAGGTGGTAGCGGGAGTGTGTACGAGCAGTACTTC
CDR3: CASSIGGSGSVYEQYF
J: TRBJ2-7
size: .
D: TRBD2
V: TRBV19

DNA: TGTGCCACCAGTGACCCCGGGACAGGGAACACCGGGGAGCTGTTTTTT
CDR3: CATSDPGTGNTGELFF
J: TRBJ2-2
size: .
D: TRBD1
V: TRBV24-1

DNA: TGTGCCATCAGACAGGGGGCTCGGGGCTACACCTTC
CDR3: CAIRQGARGYTF
J: TRBJ1-2
size: .
D: TRBD1
V: TRBV10-3

DNA: TGTGCCAGCATTGGGCGGGAGGGCCTCAACGAGCAGTACTTC
CDR3: CASIGREGLNEQYF
J: TRBJ2-7
size: .
D: TRBD2
V: TRBV28

DNA: TGTGCCTGGAGGTCTACAGGGGGTGTTTCACCCCTCCACTTT
CDR3: CAWRSTGGVSPLHF
J: TRBJ1-6
size: .
D: TRBD1
V: TRBV30

DNA: TGTGCCAGCAGCTCGCAAGGGGGTAATCAGCCCCAGCATTTT
CDR3: CASSSQGGNQPQHF
J: TRBJ1-5
size: .
D: .
V: TRBV7-9

DNA: TGCGCCAGCAGCGAACTTCAGGGTTCTGGAAACACCATATATTTT
CDR3: CASSELQGSGNTIYF
J: TRBJ1-3
size: few
D: .
V: TRBV5-1

DNA: TGTGCCAGCTCACCGGCAGGGGACCGGGCGAACACTGAAGCTTTCTTT
CDR3: CASSPAGDRANTEAFF
J: TRBJ1-1
size: .
D: .
V: TRBV18

DNA: TGTGCCATCAGTGAGAGACAGGGGGCAGCTAATGAAAAACTGTTTTTT
CDR3: CAISERQGAANEKLFF
J: TRBJ1-4
size: .
D: TRBD1
V: TRBV10-3

DNA: TGTGCCAGCGGAGTGGCGGGCTCCTATAATTCACCCCTCCACTTT
CDR3: CASGVAGSYNSPLHF
J: TRBJ1-6
size: .
D: .
V: TRBV28

DNA: TGTGCCAGCAGCTTGCATAGGTCGGCTAGCGGAAACAATGAGCAGTTCTTC
CDR3: CASSLHRSASGNNEQFF
J: TRBJ2-1
size: .
D: TRBD2
V: TRBV7-6

DNA: TGCGCCAGCAGCTTGGGGGCTGCCGACTCTGGAAACACCATATATTTT
CDR3: CASSLGAADSGNTIYF
J: TRBJ1-3
size: .
D: .
V: TRBV5-1

DNA: TGTGCCACCTCCGGGATCGCGAACGAGCAGTACTTC
CDR3: CATSGIANEQYF
J: TRBJ2-7
size: .
D: .
V: TRBV24-1

DNA: TGTGCCAGCAGCCCTTGGACAGGGGCCCTCGGAGAGACCCAGTACTTC
CDR3: CASSPWTGALGETQYF
J: TRBJ2-5
size: .
D: TRBD1
V: TRBV11-1

DNA: TGCGCCAGCAGCCCCTCCGGGACTAGCGCAGAGACCCAGTACTTC
CDR3: CASSPSGTSAETQYF
J: TRBJ2-5
size: few
D: TRBD2
V: TRBV4-1

DNA: TGTGCCAGCAGCTTAGCCACAGGGGCTGGAAACACCATATATTTT
CDR3: CASSLATGAGNTIYF
J: TRBJ1-3
size: .
D: TRBD1
V: TRBV7-9